A single sample is the source of the 25 T cell receptor beta chains below, sequenced in a study of CXCR3 chemokines and chemotherapy response in bladder cancer. TCRdb recomputed calls from the PCR reads with MiXCR, one row per CDR3 protein. The table lists about 8,100 distinct CDR3 sequences, around an eighth of them singletons. The sample was taken from a patient whose treatment included neoadjuvant chemotherapy. These receptors came from a human donor with bladder cancer that responded to neoadjuvant chemotherapy.

This clonotype was found many times. The CDR3 DNA sequence: TGTGCCAGCAGCTTCGGGACAGGGGGCAATGAGCAGTACTTC. Amino acid sequence: CASSFGTGGNEQYF. V gene TRBV7-9 combines with J gene TRBJ2-7; 12 bases match TRBD1. Germline V lookup: CDR1 SEHNR, CDR2 FQNEAQ (reference sequence). The V gene end was trimmed by 3 bases and the J gene end by 7 bases; junction bases not matched to a gene: 4. The CDR3 runs 14 residues.

This clonotype was observed at least ten times. The chain combines TRBV18 with TRBJ2-3; 8 bases agree with TRBD2. Looked up from germline, CDR1 is KGHSH and CDR2 is LQKENI. V trimming: 3 bases; J trimming: 5 bases; junction bases outside the gene matches: 16. This CDR3 comprises 18 residues. Here the CDR3 reads CASSPLPGGPGEGDTQYF. CDR3 DNA sequence: TGTGCCAGCTCACCTCTACCGGGGGGGCCCGGAGAAGGAGATACGCAGTATTTT. Full variable domain (rest looked up from reference TRBV18 and TRBJ2-3): NAGVMQNPRHLVRRRGQEARLRCSPMKGHSHVYWYRQLPEEGLKFMVYLQKENIIDESGMPKERFSAEFPKEGPSILRIQQVVRGDSAAYFCASSPLPGGPGEGDTQYFGPGTRLTVL.

This clonotype was observed many times. The V and J genes are TRBV12-3 or TRBV12-4 and TRBJ1-4, with 8 bases lining up with TRBD1. V was clipped by 4 bases and J by 6 bases; unmatched bases: 4. This CDR3 comprises 14 residues. CDR3 loop: CASSSDREDEKLFF. CDR3 sequence (DNA): TGTGCCAGCAGTTCGGACAGGGAAGATGAAAAACTGTTTTTT.

This clonotype was counted ten times or more. The chain links TRBV6-1 to TRBJ1-1; no reliable D call. V lost 2 bases and J 0 bases, leaving 10 bases between the germline ends. This CDR3 has 15 amino acids. Germline V lookup: CDR1 MNHNS, CDR2 SASEGT. This CDR3 reads CASSEMTVMNTEAFF. Written as DNA, the CDR3 is TGTGCCAGCAGTGAAATGACGGTGATGAACACTGAAGCTTTCTTT.

In its sample, this clonotype was seen many times. The rearrangement uses TRBV30 and TRBJ1-2; TRBD1 might be the D (5 bases). Germline-derived CDR1 and CDR2 are GTSNPN and SVGIG (reference sequence). The CDR3 totals 12 residues. V was pared by 6 bases and J by 7 bases, with 15 bases between. The CDR3 DNA follows: TGTGCCTGCCTCCCGGGGGATTTTGGCTACACCTTC. Its protein product is CACLPGDFGYTF.

This chain links TRBV12-3 or TRBV12-4 with TRBJ2-3; the match to TRBD2 covers 8 bases. Trimming at V came to 6 bases and at J to 4 bases, leaving 12 bases not matched to a gene. This CDR3 is built from 16 residues. The CDR3: CASSRPASGYSDTQYF. CDR3 DNA sequence: TGTGCCAGCAGCCGCCCGGCTAGCGGGTATTCAGATACGCAGTATTTT.

This clonotype was seen a few times. An end of the junction does not agree with germline; a read error may underlie this. This chain connects TRBV20-1 to TRBJ1-2, with D possibly being TRBD1 (6 bases). Germline CDR1 and CDR2: DFQATT and SNEGSKA (reference sequence). This CDR3 is built from 12 residues. This CDR3 is CSAQSSGTLNNF. The CDR3 coding sequence is TGCAGTGCTCAAAGCTCCGGGACACTAAATAACTTC.

By sample fraction, this clonotype is medium-sized. This chain uses TRBV6-1 with TRBJ1-5, with 7 nucleotides matching TRBD1. The CDR3 is made up of 14 amino acids. Trimming removed 5 bases from V and 11 bases from J; junction bases left unmatched: 12. Germline CDR1 is MNHNS and CDR2 is SASEGT. The CDR3, as DNA: TGTGCCAGCAGTCACGGACAGGTTCAGGATACCCAGCATTTT. It encodes CASSHGQVQDTQHF.

This clonotype rates as medium-sized. The rearrangement links TRBV30 to TRBJ1-2; unclear D gene. Trimming cost V 2 bases and J 0 bases, with 7 bases left between them. Germline V gene data show CDR1 as GTSNPN and CDR2 as SVGIG (reference sequence). This CDR3 comprises 13 residues. CDR3 DNA: TGTGCCTGGAGTTTAACCGCTAACTATGGCTACACCTTC. Protein sequence: CAWSLTANYGYTF. Full variable domain (outside the CDR3, taken from reference TRBV30 and TRBJ1-2): SQTIHQWPATLVQPVGSPLSLECTVEGTSNPNLYWYRQAAGRGLQLLFYSVGIGQISSEVPQNLSASRPQDRQFILSSKKLLLSDSGFYLCAWSLTANYGYTFGSGTRLTVV.

On this clonotype: A much larger clone is a single base away; this may be a read error. The chain carries TRBV18 and TRBJ2-5; 7 nucleotides match TRBD2. The CDR3 contains 15 residues. Germline V CDR1 and CDR2: KGHSH, LQKENI. The J segment lost 4 bases and the V segment lost 8 bases, leaving 13 bases of the junction unmatched. CDR3 sequence: CASPPWGGRVETQYF. The CDR3 DNA follows: TGTGCCAGCCCCCCCTGGGGAGGGAGAGTAGAGACCCAGTACTTC.

The chain combines TRBV11-2 with TRBJ2-3; no reliable D call. Germline CDR1 is SGHAT and CDR2 is FQNNGV. The V gene lost 5 bases and the J gene lost 0 bases, with 15 bases spanning the gap. This CDR3 comprises 16 residues. The CDR3 here is CASSPRVASSTDTQYF. CDR3 nucleotide sequence: TGTGCCAGCAGCCCTAGAGTCGCATCAAGCACAGATACGCAGTATTTT.

This clonotype has ten or more counts. The chain joins TRBV7-2 to TRBJ2-2, with D possibly TRBD2 on 6 matching bases. The ends were cut back, 1 base at V and 4 bases at J, with 10 bases in the middle. The CDR3 sequence is 15 residues long. Germline loops: CDR1 SGHTA, CDR2 FQGNSA. The CDR3 bases are TGTGCCAGCAGCTTAGATCTAGCGAGCACCGGGGAGCTGTTTTTT. Its protein is CASSLDLASTGELFF.

The sample holds many counts of this clonotype. The rearrangement joins TRBV6-2 or TRBV6-3 to TRBJ1-3; 10 bases align to TRBD1. V lost 2 bases, J lost 2 bases, and 6 bases stayed unmatched. This CDR3 contains 17 residues. Per germline, CDR1 MNHEY and CDR2 SVGEGT. CDR3 sequence (DNA): TGTGCCAGCAGTTACAGCCGGGACAGGGGCGCTGGAAACACCATATATTTT. Its translation: CASSYSRDRGAGNTIYF.

Sample share makes this clonotype medium-sized. The chain recombines TRBV6-1 with TRBJ2-7, with D uncertain. The CDR3 is made up of 13 amino acids. V gave up 2 bases and J gave up 0 bases, with 5 bases separating them. Germline lookup yields CDR1 MNHNS and CDR2 SASEGT. Written as DNA, the CDR3 is TGTGCCAGCAGTGAATCTCACTCCTACGAGCAGTACTTC. Residues: CASSESHSYEQYF.

With respect to this clonotype: With a far larger clone one base away, a read error is the likely cause. V gene TRBV12-3 or TRBV12-4 combines with J gene TRBJ1-2; D uncertain. The CDR3 spans 16 residues. CDR3 nucleotides: TGTTCCAGCAGTCTAGCCCCCCGTGACTTACGGACTGGCTACACCTTC. Protein sequence: CSSSLAPRDLRTGYTF.

This clonotype was observed many times. The chain uses TRBV6-2 or TRBV6-3 and TRBJ1-4; 7 nucleotides align to TRBD1. The V gene end was trimmed by 7 bases and the J gene end by 8 bases; junction bases not matched to a gene: 10. Germline-derived CDR1 and CDR2 are MNHEY and SVGEGT. This CDR3 contains 14 residues. The CDR3 reads CASNDRALTEKLFF. The CDR3 nucleotides read TGTGCCAGCAACGACAGGGCCCTCACCGAAAAACTGTTTTTT.

Within the sample, this clonotype is medium-sized (0.01 to 0.1%). CDR3: CASHSGNSPLHF. Written as DNA, the CDR3 is TGTGCCAGTCACTCGGGTAATTCACCCCTCCACTTT. The J gene is TRBJ1-6, the V gene TRBV19, with D hard to call. The CDR3 is 12 amino acids. Trimming left V 8 bases short and J 6 bases short, with 8 bases between. Per the germline V gene, CDR1 is LNHDA and CDR2 is SQIVND (reference sequence).

This clonotype was detected ten times or more. The genes are TRBV5-4 and TRBJ2-7, with D possibly TRBD1 on 6 matching bases. The V and J ends lost 2 bases and 5 bases respectively, with 8 bases between them. Germline V gene data show CDR1 as SGHNT and CDR2 as YYREEE (reference sequence). This CDR3 contains 12 residues. The CDR3 here is CASSLQGHEQYF. Written as DNA, the CDR3 is TGTGCCAGCAGCTTACAGGGCCACGAGCAGTACTTC. Complete variable domain (other parts from reference TRBV5-4 and TRBJ2-7): ETGVTQSPTHLIKTRGQQVTLRCSSQSGHNTVSWYQQALGQGPQFIFQYYREEENGRGNFPPRFSGLQFPNYSSELNVNALELDDSALYLCASSLQGHEQYFGPGTRLTVT.

Relative to its sample, this clonotype is medium-sized (0.01 to 0.1%). This chain uses TRBV6-6 with TRBJ1-5; maybe TRBD1 (5 bases). The CDR3 spans 17 residues. V lost 1 base, J lost 4 bases, and 17 bases lay in between. Germline lookup yields CDR1 MNHNY and CDR2 SVGAGI (reference sequence). The CDR3 coding sequence is TGTGCCAGCAGTTACTGGGCAGGGACGGGTTTTAATCAGCCCCAGCATTTT. Amino acid sequence: CASSYWAGTGFNQPQHF.

This clonotype has ten or more counts. This rearrangement joins TRBV6-5 to TRBJ2-1, with a possible D match to TRBD2 (5 bases). Germline V gives CDR1 MNHEY, CDR2 SVGAGI. V was cut by 6 bases and J by 0 bases, with 12 bases left in between. CDR3 length: 15 amino acids. The CDR3 bases are TGTGCCAGCAGGCGCGGGTTATTCTCCTACAATGAGCAGTTCTTC. It is translated as CASRRGLFSYNEQFF.

This clonotype came up many times. The gene calls are TRBV30 and TRBJ2-1; a weak D match, TRBD1 (5 bases). This CDR3 has 14 amino acids. From germline, CDR1 is GTSNPN and CDR2 SVGIG (reference sequence). Trimming left V 4 bases short and J 7 bases short, with 17 bases between. This chain's CDR3 is CAWTFKGYRNEQFF. The DNA for the CDR3 is TGTGCCTGGACATTTAAGGGGTATAGGAATGAGCAGTTCTTC. The full variable domain, its missing parts supplied by reference TRBV30 and TRBJ2-1, is SQTIHQWPATLVQPVGSPLSLECTVEGTSNPNLYWYRQAAGRGLQLLFYSVGIGQISSEVPQNLSASRPQDRQFILSSKKLLLSDSGFYLCAWTFKGYRNEQFFGPGTRLTVL.

About this clonotype: One base away lies a much larger clone, so this may be a sequencing read error. V gene TRBV11-1 combines with J gene TRBJ2-5; unclear D gene. Germline CDR1 reads SGHAT; CDR2 reads FQDESV (reference sequence). This CDR3 region has 14 residues. CDR3 loop: CATSPLASQETQYF. The CDR3, as DNA: TGTGCCACCAGCCCACTGGCTAGCCAAGAGACCCAGTACTTC.

The V call is TRBV5-6, the J call TRBJ1-2, with unresolved D. The germline V and J ends were trimmed by 0 bases and 8 bases, with 17 bases remaining between them. The CDR3 is made up of 15 amino acids. The germline V gene has CDR1 SGHDT and CDR2 YYEEEE. CDR3: CASSLGTRRFGGYTF. The DNA for the CDR3 is TGTGCCAGCAGCTTGGGGACTCGGAGGTTCGGGGGCTACACCTTC. Using reference TRBV5-6 and TRBJ1-2 for the parts outside the CDR3, the full variable domain is DAGVTQSPTHLIKTRGQQVTLRCSPKSGHDTVSWYQQALGQGPQFIFQYYEEEERQRGNFPDRFSGHQFPNYSSELNVNALLLGDSALYLCASSLGTRRFGGYTFGSGTRLTVV.

This clonotype was picked up many times. The chain carries TRBV7-9 and TRBJ2-2; D perhaps matches TRBD1 (5 bases). Germline CDR1 reads SEHNR; CDR2 reads FQNEAQ (reference sequence). The length of the CDR3 is 15 residues. V was clipped by 6 bases and J by 5 bases, with 16 bases between them. CDR3 sequence reads: CASRGVQGWTGELFF. As DNA, the CDR3 is TGTGCCAGCAGAGGGGTCCAGGGATGGACCGGGGAGCTGTTTTTT. Drawing the rest from reference TRBV7-9 and TRBJ2-2, the complete variable domain is DTGVSQNPRHKITKRGQNVTFRCDPISEHNRLYWYRQTLGQGPEFLTYFQNEAQLEKSRLLSDRFSAERPKGSFSTLEIQRTEQGDSAMYLCASRGVQGWTGELFFGEGSRLTVL.

CDR3 coding DNA: TGTGCCAGCAGTCCTCTAGGGGATGAGCAGTTCTTC. Translating gives CASSPLGDEQFF. The chain combines TRBV12-3 or TRBV12-4 with TRBJ2-1, with D maybe TRBD1 (5 bases). There are 12 residues in the CDR3. V was shortened by 5 bases and J by 8 bases, with 10 bases between the two germline ends.